A single T cell receptor (beta chain) is shown here with its context. This clonotype appeared many times. This receptor's antigen is unknown. Within one base of it there is no much larger clone, and no base qualities were kept. The entry originates in a study of T cell repertoires in cytomegalovirus infection (dated by TCRdb to between 2018 and 2021). Concerning the study at large: Donor HLA type was relevant to the analysis, because carriage of CMV infection together with the matching HLA type was indicated by public TCR beta signatures.

The sample was run on an Illumina HiSeq 1500. In TCRdb, the public reads were trimmed at Q25 with fastp and aligned with MiXCR, with productive beta chains retained. Each record represents a unique CDR3 protein, reported with the most common genes and DNA among its rows. In all, the sample holds around 120,000 distinct CDR3 sequences, and roughly 8.2% of those were seen once. Jointly, the top ten make up around 10% of the sample. Results and caveats for the whole study, not just this receptor: The ex vivo response was dominated by HLA-C-restricted CMV-specific TCR beta clonotypes, which also provided the single most frequent clonotype in two of eight donors. Cumulative frequency of public TCR beta family members discriminated carriers of CMV infection plus the relevant HLA type in this cohort and an independent roughly 330-donor cohort.

Trimming leaves V shorter by 5 bases and J shorter by 5 bases, with the junction holding 10 bases beyond the gene matches. According to the germline V gene, CDR1 reads SGHTA and CDR2 reads FQGNSA. The CDR3 contains 16 residues, cysteine and phenylalanine counted. Solely the CDR3 DNA is kept, with 48 bases framed from the first base. The sample taken for sequencing was PBMCs. The sequence was obtained from a human donor in good health (CMV status not recorded). Some clones in this sample may be carry-over from other donors' samples. Recombination connected TRBV7-2 to TRBJ2-5, and 11 junctional nucleotides match TRBD2. The CDR3 loop reads CASSPRLAGPWETQYF. The DNA reads TGTGCCAGCAGCCCCCGACTAGCGGGGCCTTGGGAGACCCAGTACTTC.